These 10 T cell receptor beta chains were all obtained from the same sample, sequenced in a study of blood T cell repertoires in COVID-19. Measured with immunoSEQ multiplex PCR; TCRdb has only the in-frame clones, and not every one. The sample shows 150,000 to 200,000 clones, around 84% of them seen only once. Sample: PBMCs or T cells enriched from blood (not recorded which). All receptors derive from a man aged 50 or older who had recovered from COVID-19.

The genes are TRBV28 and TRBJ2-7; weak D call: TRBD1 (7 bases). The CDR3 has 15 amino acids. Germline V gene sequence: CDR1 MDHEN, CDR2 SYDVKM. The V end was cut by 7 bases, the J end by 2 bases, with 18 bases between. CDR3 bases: TGTGCCAGCACCGCCCCCGGCAGGGGGGCCTACGAGCAGTACTTC. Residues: CASTAPGRGAYEQYF.

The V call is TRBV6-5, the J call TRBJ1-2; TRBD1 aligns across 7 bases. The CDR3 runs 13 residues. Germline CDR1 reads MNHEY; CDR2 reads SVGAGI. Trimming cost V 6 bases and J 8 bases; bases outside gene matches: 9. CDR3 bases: TGTGCCAGCAGGGAGAGACAGGGTGGCGGCTACACCTTC. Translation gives CASRERQGGGYTF.

The CDR3 spells CASSARLAGGPGSQFF. The CDR3 DNA is TGTGCCAGCAGTGCCAGACTAGCGGGGGGGCCAGGGTCGCAGTTCTTC. The chain joins TRBV6-1 to TRBJ2-1; 14 bases are shared with TRBD2. V was pared by 4 bases and J by 12 bases, with 11 bases of the junction left unmatched. Germline loops: CDR1 MNHNS, CDR2 SASEGT. The CDR3 runs to 16 residues.

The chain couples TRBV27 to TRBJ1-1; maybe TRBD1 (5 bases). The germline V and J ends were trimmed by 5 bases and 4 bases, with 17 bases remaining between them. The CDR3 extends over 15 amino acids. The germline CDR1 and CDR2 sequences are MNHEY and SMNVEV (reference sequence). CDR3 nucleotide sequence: TGTGCCAGCAGTCGGGACTGGCGACGAGGCACTGAAGCTTTCTTT. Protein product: CASSRDWRRGTEAFF.

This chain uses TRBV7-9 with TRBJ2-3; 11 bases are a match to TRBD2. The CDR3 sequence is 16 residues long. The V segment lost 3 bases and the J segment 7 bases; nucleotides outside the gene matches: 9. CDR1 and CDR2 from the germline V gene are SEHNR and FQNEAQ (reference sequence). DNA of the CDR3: TGTGCCAGCAGCTTTTCGTCTAGCGGGGGGAGTTATACGCAGTATTTT. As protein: CASSFSSSGGSYTQYF.

In DNA, the CDR3 is TGTGCCAGCAGTTACACTGATAATGAAAAACTGTTTTTT. It encodes CASSYTDNEKLFF. This chain links TRBV6-5 with TRBJ1-4; D is uncertain. The germline gives CDR1 MNHEY, CDR2 SVGAGI. The CDR3 is made up of 13 amino acids. V lost 2 bases and J lost 4, with 5 bases in between.

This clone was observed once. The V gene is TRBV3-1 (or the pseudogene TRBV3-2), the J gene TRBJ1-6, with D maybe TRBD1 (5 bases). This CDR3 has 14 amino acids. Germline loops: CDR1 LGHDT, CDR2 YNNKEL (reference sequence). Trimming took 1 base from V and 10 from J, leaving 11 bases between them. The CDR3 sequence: CASSQAVQGSPLHF. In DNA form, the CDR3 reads TGTGCCAGCAGCCAAGCGGTCCAGGGATCACCCCTCCACTTT.

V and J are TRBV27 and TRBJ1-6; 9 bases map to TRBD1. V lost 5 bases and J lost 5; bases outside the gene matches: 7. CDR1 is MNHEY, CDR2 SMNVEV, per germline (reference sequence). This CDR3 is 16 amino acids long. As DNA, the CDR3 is TGTGCCAGCAGTGGCGACAGGGGGAGGAATAATTCACCCCTCCACTTT. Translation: CASSGDRGRNNSPLHF.

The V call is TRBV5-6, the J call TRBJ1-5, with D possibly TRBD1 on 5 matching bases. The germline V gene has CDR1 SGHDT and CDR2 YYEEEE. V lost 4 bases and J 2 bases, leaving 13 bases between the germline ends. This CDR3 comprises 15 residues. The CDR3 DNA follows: TGTGCCAGCAGCCTTCGGGGGTTTGGCAATCAGCCCCAGCATTTT. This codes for CASSLRGFGNQPQHF.

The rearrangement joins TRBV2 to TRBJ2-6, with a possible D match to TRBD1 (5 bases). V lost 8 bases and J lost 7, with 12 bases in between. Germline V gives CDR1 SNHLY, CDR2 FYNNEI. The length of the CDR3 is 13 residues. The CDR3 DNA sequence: TGTGCCAGCCTGGGGCAGGGTGCCAACGTCCTGACTTTC. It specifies CASLGQGANVLTF.